Listed below are T cell receptor beta chains from one sample, sequenced in a study of blood T cells in healthy people across ages. Each CDR3 protein gets one entry after TCRdb re-called the 5' RACE reads with MiXCR. The sample has about 670,000 distinct CDR3 sequences; approximately 52% are singletons. Sequenced input: blood. All receptors derive from a woman older than 75 in good health. CDR3s include the opening cysteine and the closing phenylalanine or tryptophan. The order of the fields is D gene, V gene, J gene, clone size, CDR3 protein, CDR3 DNA. A D gene is named only where the DNA matches it firmly. Expanded clones are given a class, and other clones once, few, many or no size at all.

>TRBD1|TRBV28|TRBJ1-2|-
CASSLYRGNCTF
TGTGCCAGCAGTTTATACAGGGGGAACTGCACCTTC
>-|TRBV2|TRBJ2-2|-
CASSEAGWHTGELFF
TGTGCCAGCAGTGAGGCCGGGTGGCACACCGGGGAGCTGTTTTTT
>-|TRBV29-1|TRBJ2-2|many
CSVARSARELFF
TGCAGCGTTGCTCGCTCGGCGCGGGAGCTGTTTTTT
>TRBD2|TRBV7-2|TRBJ2-1|-
CASRGSGGPPYNEQFF
TGTGCCAGCAGGGGTAGCGGGGGACCTCCCTACAATGAGCAGTTCTTC
>-|TRBV10-3|TRBJ1-2|-
CAISGQHNYGYTF
TGTGCCATCAGTGGACAGCACAACTATGGCTACACCTTC
>-|TRBV27|TRBJ1-2|-
CASSQRPNYGYTF
TGTGCCAGCAGTCAGCGTCCAAACTATGGCTACACCTTC
>TRBD2|TRBV5-1|TRBJ2-1|once
CASRGGLAEYNEQFF
TGCGCCAGCAGGGGTGGACTAGCGGAATACAATGAGCAGTTCTTC
>-|TRBV15|TRBJ2-6|-
CATSRVVQSGANVLTF
TGTGCCACCAGCAGAGTGGTACAGTCTGGGGCCAACGTCCTGACTTTC
>TRBD2|TRBV5-1|TRBJ2-1|-
CASSFRAGGNNEQFF
TGCGCCAGCAGCTTCAGAGCGGGAGGTAATAATGAGCAGTTCTTC
>TRBD2|TRBV10-3|TRBJ2-1|-
CAIRDSSGGAYNEQFF
TGTGCCATCAGAGACTCTAGCGGGGGGGCTTACAATGAGCAGTTCTTC
>TRBD2|TRBV12-3/TRBV12-4|TRBJ2-1|-
CASTPGGLLTRGEQFF
TGTGCCAGCACCCCGGGGGGGCTTCTTACTCGGGGTGAGCAGTTCTTC
>-|TRBV5-5|TRBJ2-3|few
CASILGGTDTQYF
TGTGCCAGCATCCTGGGGGGTACAGATACGCAGTATTTT
>-|TRBV7-2|TRBJ2-6|-
CASSLVQGGGANVLTF
TGTGCCAGCAGCTTAGTCCAGGGTGGTGGGGCCAACGTCCTGACTTTC
>-|TRBV20-1|TRBJ2-1|-
CSAIRARVPGNEQFF
TGCAGTGCTATACGAGCTCGGGTCCCTGGGAATGAGCAGTTCTTC
>-|TRBV7-2|TRBJ2-5|many
CASSSPKIYREEETQYF
TGTGCCAGCAGCTCGCCCAAAATCTACCGGGAAGAAGAGACCCAGTACTTC
>TRBD2|TRBV25-1|TRBJ2-1|many
CASSGSGSINEQFF
TGTGCCAGCAGTGGAAGCGGGAGTATCAATGAGCAGTTCTTC
>TRBD2|TRBV20-1|TRBJ2-1|few
CSARDRLAGRYNEQFF
TGCAGTGCTAGAGATCGATTAGCGGGAAGGTACAATGAGCAGTTCTTC
>-|TRBV7-9|TRBJ1-4|-
CASSLALGSTNEKLFF
TGTGCCAGCAGCTTAGCGCTCGGGTCGACTAATGAAAAACTGTTTTTT
>-|TRBV27|TRBJ2-6|-
CACTQKPEGANVLTF
TGTGCCTGCACTCAAAAACCAGAGGGGGCCAACGTCCTGACTTTC
>TRBD2|TRBV19|TRBJ2-1|-
CASSAGAGTRRRSYNEQFF
TGTGCCAGTAGTGCAGGGGCCGGGACTAGGAGAAGGTCCTACAATGAGCAGTTCTTC
>-|TRBV7-3|TRBJ2-1|-
CASNPLDKARGPRNSSYNEQFF
TGTGCCAGCAACCCGCTTGACAAGGCGAGAGGACCTAGGAATAGCTCCTACAATGAGCAGTTCTTC